This T cell receptor beta chain derives from a study of T cell clonotyping in hematopoietic cell transplantation. Libraries were prepared by immunoSEQ multiplex PCR; TCRdb keeps only in-frame clonotypes and omits some of them. The profile shows 1,000 to 1,200 clones, more than 85% of them singletons. Blood collection times were about day -28 and days 30, 100, 180 posttransplant. V trimming: 2 bases; J trimming: 8 bases; junction bases outside the gene matches: 13. CDR1 is KGHSH and CDR2 is LQKENI in the germline V gene. CDR3 length: 16 residues. This clonotype originated in a male patient aged 50 to 60 who had an allogeneic stem cell transplant from a related donor, so T cells may come from the graft donor. Some clones in this sample may be carry-over from other donors' samples. The chain recombines TRBV18 with TRBJ1-2; 8 bases match TRBD1. The sequencing used PBMCs, collected 180 days after allogeneic stem cell transplant. The CDR3 DNA reads as TGTGCCAGCTCACCAAGGGCCGGTGACAGGGGTTTCGGCTACACCTTC. Its translation is CASSPRAGDRGFGYTF.